This TCR beta chain emerged from a study of T-cell memory formation after mild COVID-19. This clonotype was seen more than once but under ten times. Its antigen remains unidentified. Broader study findings: Some clones that responded were present in memory (sampled pre-infection), which suggests cross-reactive memory joined. Whereas later expanders leaned CD4+, clones contracting day 15 to 85 showed a balanced CD4/CD8 makeup.

The TCR alpha and TCR beta cDNA libraries, bearing sample barcodes and UMIs, were generated by 5'RACE using constant-segment primers. From the 5' RACE reads, TCRdb called clonotypes with MiXCR, one entry per CDR3 protein. Of 350,000 to 500,000 distinct CDR3 sequences detected, around 20% appear once; the ten largest clones hold 7.5% to 10%. The CDR3 has 16 residues. Germline V gene sequence: CDR1 SGHRS, CDR2 YFSETQ. V was pared by 3 bases and J by 2 bases, with 9 bases of the junction left unmatched. The V gene is TRBV5-1, the J gene TRBJ1-1, with 8 bases matching TRBD1. Sequences were obtained from PBMCs or a T cell subset sorted from them (not recorded which). The receptor was derived from an adult woman who had mild COVID-19 (a few samples of this study predate the infection). Cell type and time point are not known. In DNA form, the CDR3 reads TGCGCCAGCAGCTCAGGGACAGGAGGGATAAACACTGAAGCTTTCTTT. Translating gives CASSSGTGGINTEAFF.